A selection of T cell receptor beta chains follows, all from one sample in a study of blood T cells in healthy people across ages. TCRdb re-derived calls from the 5' RACE reads in MiXCR, one entry per CDR3 protein. The data show 650,000 to 800,000 distinct CDR3 sequences, with around 52% seen just once and about 13% held by the top ten. Sequencing was performed on blood. The receptors here all came from a woman aged 80 or over in good health. The CDR3 runs from the conserved cysteine through the conserved F or W. D genes are given only for firm matches. Not all rows give a size; the values are once, few, many and, for expanded clones, a class.

.	TRBJ2-1	once	TRBV12-3/TRBV12-4	CASSSPAETQFF	TGTGCCAGCAGTTCCCCAGCGGAGACCCAGTTCTTC
TRBD2	TRBJ2-7	.	TRBV5-1	CASKRTSGSYNEQYF	TGCGCCAGCAAAAGAACTAGCGGATCCTACAATGAGCAGTACTTC
.	TRBJ2-7	.	TRBV5-1	CASTPVGSNYEQYF	TGCGCCAGCACCCCCGTGGGCTCCAACTACGAGCAGTACTTC
.	TRBJ1-2	.	TRBV7-2	CASSSTGSVGYGYTF	TGTGCCAGCAGCTCGACCGGGAGTGTGGGGTATGGCTACACCTTC
.	TRBJ2-1	many	TRBV7-2	CASSLGFGSYNEQFF	TGTGCCAGCAGCTTAGGATTTGGTTCCTACAATGAGCAGTTCTTC
.	TRBJ2-2	few	TRBV27	CASSLLDRTGELFF	TGTGCCAGCAGTTTATTAGATCGGACCGGGGAGCTGTTTTTT
TRBD1	TRBJ2-5	many	TRBV7-9	CASSLVLGDSQETQYF	TGTGCCAGCAGCTTAGTCTTGGGGGACAGTCAAGAGACCCAGTACTTC
.	TRBJ1-2	many	TRBV7-2	CASSIQAYGYTF	TGTGCCAGCAGCATTCAGGCCTATGGCTACACCTTC
TRBD1	TRBJ2-7	once	TRBV7-2	CASSWDRFTYEQYF	TGTGCCAGCAGCTGGGACAGGTTTACCTACGAGCAGTACTTC
.	TRBJ2-7	.	TRBV27	CASSLKSQGFSYEQYF	TGTGCCAGCAGTTTAAAATCCCAGGGGTTCTCCTACGAGCAGTACTTC
.	TRBJ2-1	many	TRBV11-2	CASSFRGYNEQFF	TGTGCCAGCAGCTTTCGCGGCTACAATGAGCAGTTCTTC
.	TRBJ2-7	few	TRBV28	CASSLVGNYEQYF	TGTGCCAGCAGTCTCGTCGGGAACTACGAGCAGTACTTC
.	TRBJ2-3	.	TRBV25-1	CASSDPGLRDTQYF	TGTGCCAGCAGTGATCCGGGACTGCGCGATACGCAGTATTTT
.	TRBJ2-3	.	TRBV12-3/TRBV12-4	CASSLGAGTSTDTQYF	TGTGCCAGCAGTTTGGGTGCCGGGACTAGCACAGATACGCAGTATTTT
TRBD2	TRBJ2-4	.	TRBV7-9	CASSGLAGGTLAKNIQYF	TGTGCCAGCAGCGGACTAGCGGGGGGAACACTAGCCAAAAACATTCAGTACTTC
.	TRBJ2-7	.	TRBV5-1	CASSLMGGLEQYF	TGCGCCAGCAGCTTGATGGGGGGGCTCGAGCAGTACTTC
.	TRBJ2-3	many	TRBV18	CASSPAGQQRQYF	TGTGCCAGCTCACCGGCTGGGCAACAACGACAGTATTTT
.	TRBJ2-2	few	TRBV12-3/TRBV12-4	CASTTGTENTGELFF	TGTGCCAGCACCACCGGGACCGAAAACACCGGGGAGCTGTTTTTT
TRBD2	TRBJ2-1	.	TRBV3-1	CASSPRTGGQFF	TGTGCCAGCAGCCCCCGGACGGGGGGGCAGTTCTTC
.	TRBJ1-4	.	TRBV20-1	CSLARGEKLFF	TGCAGCCTAGCTCGAGGTGAAAAACTGTTTTTT
.	TRBJ2-3	.	TRBV4-2	CASSQGQSSIDTQYF	TGTGCCAGCAGCCAAGGGCAGTCTAGCATAGATACGCAGTATTTT
TRBD1	TRBJ1-2	few	TRBV6-1	CASTPPGQKSNGYTF	TGTGCCAGCACCCCTCCGGGACAGAAAAGTAATGGCTACACCTTC
TRBD1	TRBJ1-2	.	TRBV12-3/TRBV12-4	CASSFDRGLVGYTF	TGTGCCAGCAGTTTCGACAGGGGGCTCGTAGGCTACACCTTC
TRBD1	TRBJ2-2	.	TRBV28	CASLRDRVNTGELFF	TGTGCCAGCCTTCGGGACAGGGTGAACACCGGGGAGCTGTTTTTT
.	TRBJ2-7	many	TRBV7-8	CASSPGQNDEQYF	TGTGCCAGCAGCCCAGGACAGAATGACGAGCAGTACTTC
.	TRBJ2-1	many	TRBV5-1	CASSPRTGRVEQFF	TGCGCCAGCAGCCCTCGGACAGGGAGGGTTGAGCAGTTCTTC
TRBD2	TRBJ2-3	many	TRBV24-1	CATSDSGASGSVGTQYF	TGTGCCACCAGTGATTCGGGGGCTAGCGGGAGTGTGGGTACGCAGTATTTT
.	TRBJ2-2	.	TRBV5-1	CASSLPQGNTGELFF	TGCGCCAGCAGCTTACCACAGGGCAACACCGGGGAGCTGTTTTTT
.	TRBJ2-4	many	TRBV28	CASSQATVAKNIQYF	TGTGCCAGCAGTCAAGCCACGGTAGCCAAAAACATTCAGTACTTC
.	TRBJ1-2	few	TRBV2	CASKAEGLYGYTF	TGTGCCAGCAAGGCGGAGGGTCTTTATGGCTACACCTTC
.	TRBJ2-4	.	TRBV3-1	CASSQGGPGRGIQYF	TGTGCCAGCAGCCAAGGGGGACCGGGACGAGGCATTCAGTACTTC
.	TRBJ2-1	.	TRBV4-1	CASSQNQAFGNEQFF	TGCGCCAGCAGCCAGAACCAGGCCTTTGGGAATGAGCAGTTCTTC
TRBD1	TRBJ1-2	.	TRBV25-1	CASSGSGTGRHGYTF	TGTGCCAGCAGTGGCTCCGGGACAGGGAGGCATGGCTACACCTTC
.	TRBJ2-3	few	TRBV20-1	CSAPGVVADTQYF	TGCAGTGCCCCCGGCGTCGTGGCGGATACGCAGTATTTT
.	TRBJ2-2	once	TRBV6-6	CAGGQGGELFF	TGTGCCGGTGGGCAGGGCGGGGAGCTGTTTTTT
TRBD1	TRBJ1-1	few	TRBV30	CAWREPGQGRNTEAFF	TGTGCCTGGAGGGAGCCGGGACAGGGGAGGAACACTGAAGCTTTCTTT
.	TRBJ1-1	many	TRBV6-6	CASSYGRTPMNTEAFF	TGTGCCAGCAGTTACGGCCGCACTCCTATGAACACTGAAGCTTTCTTT
TRBD2	TRBJ2-1	many	TRBV3-1	CASSQAAGAHNEQFF	TGTGCCAGCAGCCAAGCGGCGGGAGCCCACAATGAGCAGTTCTTC
TRBD2	TRBJ2-3	.	TRBV4-2	CASSSLTSGRSTDTQYF	TGTGCCAGCAGCTCCCTGACTAGCGGGAGATCCACAGATACGCAGTATTTT
.	TRBJ1-2	.	TRBV29-1	CSARTDLGYTF	TGCAGCGCCCGGACAGACTTGGGCTACACCTTC
TRBD1	TRBJ2-5	.	TRBV25-1	CASTWGQSAAQYF	TGTGCCAGCACTTGGGGACAGTCCGCGGCCCAGTACTTC
TRBD1	TRBJ2-7	.	TRBV5-1	CASRFPGQGTNYEQYF	TGCGCCAGCAGGTTTCCGGGACAGGGGACCAACTACGAGCAGTACTTC
.	TRBJ2-3	.	TRBV28	CASSLALVPTDTQYF	TGTGCCAGCAGTTTGGCACTAGTCCCCACAGATACGCAGTATTTT
.	TRBJ2-2	few	TRBV7-2	CASSLGGAPTGELFF	TGTGCCAGCAGCTTAGGGGGGGCCCCCACCGGGGAGCTGTTTTTT
TRBD1	TRBJ1-6	.	TRBV12-3/TRBV12-4	CASTRAQGSSPLHF	TGTGCCAGCACCCGAGCACAGGGGAGTTCACCCCTCCACTTT
.	TRBJ2-7	few	TRBV7-9	CASSLADPPPNEQYF	TGTGCCAGCAGCTTAGCAGACCCACCTCCCAACGAGCAGTACTTC
TRBD1	TRBJ2-1	.	TRBV15	CATSSDRGVYNEQFF	TGTGCCACCAGCAGCGACAGGGGTGTGTACAATGAGCAGTTCTTC
TRBD1	TRBJ2-7	.	TRBV27	CASSLRSGGFHEQYF	TGTGCCAGCAGTTTGAGGTCAGGGGGCTTCCACGAGCAGTACTTC
.	TRBJ2-7	.	TRBV7-3	CASSAGQTYEQYF	TGTGCCAGCAGCGCCGGACAGACCTACGAGCAGTACTTC
.	TRBJ2-1	.	TRBV6-1	CAGSEQTRPYNEQFF	TGTGCCGGCAGTGAGCAAACCCGACCTTACAATGAGCAGTTCTTC
.	TRBJ1-5	.	TRBV29-1	CSFRGSGNQPQHF	TGCAGCTTTCGAGGGTCTGGCAATCAGCCCCAGCATTTT
.	TRBJ2-7	.	TRBV29-1	CSVATDEQYF	TGCAGCGTGGCCACGGACGAGCAGTACTTC
.	TRBJ2-4	.	TRBV7-2	CASTFDGGSLGIQYF	TGTGCCAGCACCTTCGATGGCGGTTCGCTTGGCATTCAGTACTTC
.	TRBJ1-5	.	TRBV3-1	CASSLQGGDQPQHF	TGTGCCAGCAGCCTCCAGGGAGGCGATCAGCCCCAGCATTTT
.	TRBJ1-1	few	TRBV5-1	CASSLQSGANTEAFF	TGCGCCAGCAGCCTCCAATCCGGGGCAAACACTGAAGCTTTCTTT
.	TRBJ2-5	many	TRBV5-4	CASSFPRDSSKETQYF	TGTGCCAGCAGCTTCCCCCGGGACTCCTCCAAAGAGACCCAGTACTTC
.	TRBJ1-5	.	TRBV29-1	CSVVFGNQPQHF	TGCAGCGTTGTATTCGGCAATCAGCCCCAGCATTTT
TRBD2	TRBJ2-1	many	TRBV7-6	CASSLGFFRAGGLHNEQFF	TGTGCCAGCAGCTTAGGTTTCTTTAGAGCGGGAGGGCTCCACAATGAGCAGTTCTTC
.	TRBJ2-4	.	TRBV6-6	CASSYSGAQNIQYF	TGTGCCAGCAGTTACTCGGGGGCTCAAAACATTCAGTACTTC
.	TRBJ2-1	many	TRBV11-1	CASRQNNEQFF	TGTGCCAGCAGGCAGAACAATGAGCAGTTCTTC